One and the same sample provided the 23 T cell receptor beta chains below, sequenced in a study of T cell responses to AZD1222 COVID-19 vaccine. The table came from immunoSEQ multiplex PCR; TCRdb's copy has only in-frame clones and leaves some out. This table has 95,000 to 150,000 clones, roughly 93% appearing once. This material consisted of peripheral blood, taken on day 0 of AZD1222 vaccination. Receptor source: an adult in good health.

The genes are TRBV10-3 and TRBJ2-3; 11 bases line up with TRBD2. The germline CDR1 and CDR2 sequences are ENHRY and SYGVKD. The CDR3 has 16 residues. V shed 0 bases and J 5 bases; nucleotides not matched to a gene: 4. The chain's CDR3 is CAISESLAGGLDTQYF. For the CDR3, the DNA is TGTGCCATCAGTGAGTCGCTAGCGGGAGGACTAGATACGCAGTATTTT.

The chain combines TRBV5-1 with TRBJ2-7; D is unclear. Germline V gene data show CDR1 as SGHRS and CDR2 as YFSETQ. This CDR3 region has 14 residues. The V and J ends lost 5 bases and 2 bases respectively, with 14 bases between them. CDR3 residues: CASSQGGSAYEQYF. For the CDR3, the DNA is TGCGCCAGCAGTCAAGGTGGTAGTGCCTACGAGCAGTACTTC.

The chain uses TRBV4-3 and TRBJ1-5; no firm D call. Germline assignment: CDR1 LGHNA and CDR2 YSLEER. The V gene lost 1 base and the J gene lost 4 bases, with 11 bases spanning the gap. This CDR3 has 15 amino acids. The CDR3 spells CASSQAYDRNQPQHF. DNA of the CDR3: TGCGCCAGCAGCCAAGCCTACGATCGGAATCAGCCCCAGCATTTT.

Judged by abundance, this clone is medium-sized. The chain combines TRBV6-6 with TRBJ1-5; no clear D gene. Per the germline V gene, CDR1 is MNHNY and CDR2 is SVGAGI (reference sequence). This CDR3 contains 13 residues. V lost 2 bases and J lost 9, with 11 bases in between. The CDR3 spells CASSYPTPGPQHF. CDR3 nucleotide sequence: TGTGCCAGCAGTTACCCCACTCCGGGGCCCCAGCATTTT.

CDR3 amino acids: CASSLTSGTGNNSPLHF. The CDR3 DNA is TGTGCCAGCAGCTTGACCTCCGGGACAGGGAATAATTCACCCCTCCACTTT. The chain employs TRBV5-4 and TRBJ1-6, with TRBD1 identical over 9 bases. CDR3 size: 17 residues. The V segment lost 1 base and the J segment 5 bases; nucleotides outside the gene matches: 7. Germline CDR1 SGHNT, CDR2 YYREEE (reference sequence).

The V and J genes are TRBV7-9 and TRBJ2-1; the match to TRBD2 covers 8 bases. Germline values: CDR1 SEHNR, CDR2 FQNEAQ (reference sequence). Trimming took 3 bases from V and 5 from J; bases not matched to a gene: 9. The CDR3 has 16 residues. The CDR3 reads CASSLRGSGTNNEQFF. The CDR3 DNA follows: TGTGCCAGCAGCTTGAGGGGTAGCGGGACGAACAATGAGCAGTTCTTC.

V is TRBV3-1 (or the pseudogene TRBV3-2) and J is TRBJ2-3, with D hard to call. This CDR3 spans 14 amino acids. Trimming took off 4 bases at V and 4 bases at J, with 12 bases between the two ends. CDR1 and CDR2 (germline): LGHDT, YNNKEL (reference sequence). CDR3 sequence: CASSRSSLSDTQYF. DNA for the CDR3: TGTGCCAGCAGCCGCTCGTCTCTATCAGATACGCAGTATTTT.

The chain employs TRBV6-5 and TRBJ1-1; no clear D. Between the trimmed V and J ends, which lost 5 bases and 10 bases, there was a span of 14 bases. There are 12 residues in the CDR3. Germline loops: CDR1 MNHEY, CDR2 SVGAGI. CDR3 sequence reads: CASSRWGYGAFF. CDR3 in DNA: TGTGCCAGCAGTCGGTGGGGTTACGGAGCTTTCTTT.

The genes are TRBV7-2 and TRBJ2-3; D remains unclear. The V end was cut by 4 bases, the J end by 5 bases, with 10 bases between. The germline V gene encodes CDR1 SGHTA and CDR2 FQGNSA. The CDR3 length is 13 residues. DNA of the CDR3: TGTGCCAGCAGCTCATTTGCCCTAGATACGCAGTATTTT. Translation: CASSSFALDTQYF.

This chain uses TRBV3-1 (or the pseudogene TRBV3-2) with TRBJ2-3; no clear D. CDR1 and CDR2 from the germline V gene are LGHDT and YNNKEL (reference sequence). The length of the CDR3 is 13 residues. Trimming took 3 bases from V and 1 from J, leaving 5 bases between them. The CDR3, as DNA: TGTGCCAGCAGCCACCGGGGCACAGATACGCAGTATTTT. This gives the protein CASSHRGTDTQYF.

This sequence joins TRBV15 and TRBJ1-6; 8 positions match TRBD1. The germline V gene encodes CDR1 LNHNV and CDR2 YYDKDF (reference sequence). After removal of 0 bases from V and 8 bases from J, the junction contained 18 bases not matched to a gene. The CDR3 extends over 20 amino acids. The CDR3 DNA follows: TGTGCCACCAGCAGAGATTTCGCGGAGTCGTTCGACAGGGGACATTCACCCCTCCACTTT. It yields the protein CATSRDFAESFDRGHSPLHF.

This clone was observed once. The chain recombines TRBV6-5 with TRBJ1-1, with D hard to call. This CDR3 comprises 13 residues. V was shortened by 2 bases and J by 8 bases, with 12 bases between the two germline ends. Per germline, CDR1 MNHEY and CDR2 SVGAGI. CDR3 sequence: CASSYTLTREAFF. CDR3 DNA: TGTGCCAGCAGTTACACCTTGACTCGGGAAGCTTTCTTT.

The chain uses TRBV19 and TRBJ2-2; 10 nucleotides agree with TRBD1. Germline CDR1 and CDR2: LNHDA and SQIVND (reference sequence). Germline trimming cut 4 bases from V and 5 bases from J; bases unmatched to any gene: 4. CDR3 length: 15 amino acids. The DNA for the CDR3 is TGTGCCAGTAGTACCTGGGGACAGGGGACCGGGGAGCTGTTTTTT. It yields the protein CASSTWGQGTGELFF.

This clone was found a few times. The CDR3 nucleotides are TGTGCCAGCAGTGGACAGTCCTGGACTGAAGCTTTCTTT. Its translation: CASSGQSWTEAFF. This chain joins TRBV11-3 and TRBJ1-1; possibly TRBD1 for D (6 bases). The V end lost 6 bases, the J end lost 5 bases, and 13 bases lay between the germline ends. CDR3 length: 13 residues. Per germline, CDR1 SGHNT and CDR2 YENEEA.

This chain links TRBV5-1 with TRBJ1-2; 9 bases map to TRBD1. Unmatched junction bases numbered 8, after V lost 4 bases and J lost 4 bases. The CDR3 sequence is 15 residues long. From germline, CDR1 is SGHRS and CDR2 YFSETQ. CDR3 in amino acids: CASSPGQGRAYGYTF. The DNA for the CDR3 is TGCGCCAGCAGCCCTGGACAGGGGCGGGCCTATGGCTACACCTTC.

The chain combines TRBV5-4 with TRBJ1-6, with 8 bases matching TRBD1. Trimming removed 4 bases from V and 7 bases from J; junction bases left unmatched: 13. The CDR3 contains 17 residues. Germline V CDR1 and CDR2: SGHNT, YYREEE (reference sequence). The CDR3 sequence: CASSAEARTGSNSPLHF. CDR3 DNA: TGTGCCAGCAGCGCGGAGGCCCGGACAGGGTCAAATTCACCCCTCCACTTT.

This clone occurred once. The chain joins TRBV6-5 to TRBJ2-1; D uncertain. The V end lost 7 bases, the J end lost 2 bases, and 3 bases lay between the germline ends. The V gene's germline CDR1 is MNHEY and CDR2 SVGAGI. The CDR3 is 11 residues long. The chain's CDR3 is CASNTYNEQFF. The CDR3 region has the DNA TGTGCCAGCAATACCTACAATGAGCAGTTCTTC.

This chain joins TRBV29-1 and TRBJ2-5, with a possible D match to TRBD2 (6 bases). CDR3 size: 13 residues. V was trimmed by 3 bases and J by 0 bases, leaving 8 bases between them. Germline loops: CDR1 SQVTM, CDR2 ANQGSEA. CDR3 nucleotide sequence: TGCAGCGTTGAGCGGGGTTACCAAGAGACCCAGTACTTC. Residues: CSVERGYQETQYF.

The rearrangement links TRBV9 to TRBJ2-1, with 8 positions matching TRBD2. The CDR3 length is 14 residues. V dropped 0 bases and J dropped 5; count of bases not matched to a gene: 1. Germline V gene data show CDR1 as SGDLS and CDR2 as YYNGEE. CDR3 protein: CASSVDSGDNEQFF. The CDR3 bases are TGTGCCAGCAGCGTAGATAGCGGGGACAATGAGCAGTTCTTC.

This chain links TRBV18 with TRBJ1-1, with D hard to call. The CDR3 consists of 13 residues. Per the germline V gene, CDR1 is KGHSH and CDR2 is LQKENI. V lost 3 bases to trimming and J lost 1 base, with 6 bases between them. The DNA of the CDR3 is TGTGCCAGCTCACCTTACAAGAACACTGAAGCTTTCTTT. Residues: CASSPYKNTEAFF.

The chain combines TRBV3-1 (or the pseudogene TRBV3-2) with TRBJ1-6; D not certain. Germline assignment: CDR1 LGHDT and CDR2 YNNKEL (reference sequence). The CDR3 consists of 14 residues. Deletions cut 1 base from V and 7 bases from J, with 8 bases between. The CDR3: CASSQVGGNSPLHF. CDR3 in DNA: TGTGCCAGCAGCCAAGTGGGAGGAAATTCACCCCTCCACTTT.

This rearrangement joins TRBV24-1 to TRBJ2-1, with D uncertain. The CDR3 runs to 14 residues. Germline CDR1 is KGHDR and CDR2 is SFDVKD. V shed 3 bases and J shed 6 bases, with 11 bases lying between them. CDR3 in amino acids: CATSDPRRLNEQFF. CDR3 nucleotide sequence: TGTGCCACCAGTGATCCCCGCAGGCTCAATGAGCAGTTCTTC.

CDR3 sequence: CASSTGTGGMEAFF. DNA for the CDR3: TGTGCCAGCAGTACCGGGACAGGGGGAATGGAAGCTTTCTTT. The rearrangement uses TRBV6-5 and TRBJ1-1; 11 nucleotides match TRBD1. With V trimmed by 5 bases and J by 8 bases, 7 bases remained unmatched. From germline, CDR1 is MNHEY and CDR2 SVGAGI. The CDR3 length is 14 residues.